Below, 10 T cell receptor beta chains from the same sample are listed, as sequenced in a study of T-cell memory formation after mild COVID-19. TCRdb re-derived calls from the 5' RACE reads in MiXCR, one entry per CDR3 protein. The sample has almost 550,000 distinct CDR3 sequences, about a fifth seen once; the top ten hold around 12%. Sequenced input: PBMCs or a T cell subset sorted from them (not recorded which). All receptors come from an adult woman who had mild COVID-19 (a few samples of this study predate the infection). Cell type and time point are not known.

The chain is built from TRBV18 and TRBJ2-1; tentatively, D is TRBD1 or TRBD2 (6 bases each). CDR1 is KGHSH, CDR2 LQKENI, per germline. The CDR3 extends over 13 amino acids. V lost 8 bases, J lost 9 bases, and 17 bases lay in between. This CDR3 is CASPSPWGAEQFF. DNA for the CDR3: TGTGCCAGCCCGTCACCATGGGGGGCTGAGCAGTTCTTC. The full variable domain, in which reference TRBV18 and TRBJ2-1 provide the parts outside the CDR3, is NAGVMQNPRHLVRRRGQEARLRCSPMKGHSHVYWYRQLPEEGLKFMVYLQKENIIDESGMPKERFSAEFPKEGPSILRIQQVVRGDSAAYFCASPSPWGAEQFFGPGTRLTVL.

The chain employs TRBV12-3 or TRBV12-4 and TRBJ2-2; either TRBD1 or TRBD2 may fit D (5 bases each). This CDR3 has 14 amino acids. V was cut by 3 bases and J by 4 bases, with 9 bases left in between. In nucleotides, the CDR3 is TGTGCCAGCAGTTTTGCAGGGACCACCGGGGAGCTGTTTTTT. Its translation is CASSFAGTTGELFF.

The chain carries TRBV12-3 or TRBV12-4 and TRBJ2-7; 7 positions match TRBD1. V was clipped by 5 bases and J by 3 bases; unmatched bases: 7. The CDR3 is made up of 14 amino acids. The DNA of the CDR3 is TGTGCCAGCAGTCCGGGGACAGACCGCTACGAGCAGTACTTC. It is translated as CASSPGTDRYEQYF.

The chain carries TRBV15 and TRBJ1-1; the D gene is possibly TRBD1 (5 bases). Trimming took 4 bases from V and 4 from J, leaving 10 bases between them. This CDR3 is 13 amino acids long. Germline-derived CDR1 and CDR2 are LNHNV and YYDKDF (reference sequence). The CDR3 DNA reads TGTGCCACCAGCACCTGGGACGGCACTGAAGCTTTCTTT. This sequence encodes CATSTWDGTEAFF. Based on the CDR3 plus reference TRBV15 and TRBJ1-1, the full variable domain is DAMVIQNPRYQVTQFGKPVTLSCSQTLNHNVMYWYQQKSSQAPKLLFHYYDKDFNNEADTPDNFQSRRPNTSFCFLDIRSPGLGDTAMYLCATSTWDGTEAFFGQGTRLTVV.

The chain couples TRBV6-6 to TRBJ2-1; 9 positions agree with TRBD1. V lost 5 bases, J lost 16 bases, and 12 bases stayed unmatched. The CDR3 sequence is 13 residues long. The germline CDR1 and CDR2 sequences are MNHNY and SVGAGI (reference sequence). The chain's CDR3 is CASSGPLGQGGFF. The CDR3 DNA is TGTGCCAGCAGTGGACCGTTGGGACAGGGTGGTTTCTTC.

The CDR3 coding sequence is TGTGCCAGCAGTGAATTGGGTCAACCCAATGAAAAACTGTTTTTT. This sequence encodes CASSELGQPNEKLFF. J is TRBJ1-4 and V is TRBV2; D is ambiguous. V was clipped by 2 bases and J by 5 bases, with 12 bases between them. The CDR3 is 15 residues long. CDR1 and CDR2 from the germline V gene are SNHLY and FYNNEI.

This clonotype was observed many times. The chain joins TRBV7-2 to TRBJ2-5; D is undetermined. The CDR3 consists of 13 residues. With 1 base removed from V and 5 bases from J, the gap between germline ends came to 8 bases. Germline V lookup: CDR1 SGHTA, CDR2 FQGNSA. The CDR3 protein is CASSLGLVETQYF. The CDR3 DNA is TGTGCCAGCAGCTTAGGTTTGGTGGAGACCCAGTACTTC.

The chain uses TRBV11-3 and TRBJ2-1; 14 bases fit TRBD2. CDR1 is SGHNT and CDR2 is YENEEA in the germline V gene. CDR3 length equals 16 residues. The V gene end was trimmed by 5 bases and the J gene end by 7 bases; junction bases not matched to a gene: 7. The CDR3 bases are TGTGCCAGCAGCGGACTAGCGGGAGGTATGGTAAATGAGCAGTTCTTC. Its translation is CASSGLAGGMVNEQFF.

This clonotype was detected a few times. The chain combines TRBV6-2 or TRBV6-3 with TRBJ2-4; D is unclear. Trimming took 0 bases from V and 9 from J, leaving 15 bases between them. CDR1 MNHEY and CDR2 SVGEGT come from the germline V gene. CDR3 length: 15 residues. In DNA form, the CDR3 reads TGTGCCAGCAGTTACTCGGTCCAGGTCGTGGCCATTCAGTACTTC. This encodes CASSYSVQVVAIQYF.

This clonotype was counted only a few times. This rearrangement joins TRBV7-9 to TRBJ2-5, with 7 bases matching TRBD2. With 7 bases clipped from V and 2 bases from J, the junction kept 13 bases outside the gene matches. Germline V lookup: CDR1 SEHNR, CDR2 FQNEAQ (reference sequence). The CDR3 runs to 16 residues. The CDR3 here is CASIYPSGISQETQYF. CDR3 nucleotide sequence: TGTGCCAGCATTTATCCGAGCGGGATTTCACAAGAGACCCAGTACTTC.